This TCR beta chain is from a study of T cells in Graves' hyperthyroidism and ophthalmopathy. General study points: Most clonotypes that expanded in the thyroid above 0.001 also showed up in blood. From stable hyperthyroidism, ophthalmopathy was separated by a 13 V-J model.

As regards this clonotype: What it binds is unknown.

The source material, RNA transcripts, was used to amplify TCR beta CDR3 regions. First-round RT-PCR with HTBI primers amplified the TCR CDR3 region. TCRdb reprocessed the multiplex PCR reads via MiXCR and lists one record per CDR3 protein. The sample shows about 300,000 distinct CDR3 sequences, roughly a fifth of them seen only once. Reasons for excluding patients were uncontrolled infection, other autoimmune disease, pregnancy or lactation. Diagnosis relied on clinical symptoms, serum thyroxine and TRAb, thyroid ultrasound and orbital computed tomography. Material for sequencing was blood. The receptor was derived from a man aged 50-59 years with Graves' ophthalmopathy.

The CDR3 DNA reads as TGTGCCAGCAGCTTAGCTGGACAGGGTTTGTATTTT. It translates to CASSLAGQGLYF. The V and J genes are TRBV11-2 and TRBJ2-3; 8 bases fit TRBD1. V gave up 1 base and J gave up 14 bases; unmatched junction bases: 5. CDR3 length: 12 residues. Germline CDR1 reads SGHAT; CDR2 reads FQNNGV.